The 2 T cell receptor beta chains below come from one sample, sequenced in a study of CD4+ T cells in melanoma (dated by TCRdb to 2022 to 2024). The library was built by means of the immunoSEQ multiplex PCR assay. What TCRdb holds here is the immuneACCESS table cut down to in-frame rearrangements. Part of the clones is not present; checked against another copy, under half of the missing clones reflect an unresolved V gene, and the others are unexplained. This sample gives some 13,000 clones in total; about 80% of them show up just once. About 15% of the sample comes from the top ten. The sequenced sample consisted of cells from a culture (not recorded whether cultured in vitro). These receptors were collected from a human donor with melanoma.

This rearrangement joins TRBV6-5 to TRBJ1-6, with TRBD1 identical over 7 bases. The CDR3 sequence is 15 residues long. Germline values: CDR1 MNHEY, CDR2 SVGAGI. With 5 bases clipped from V and 6 bases from J, the junction kept 7 bases outside the gene matches. The CDR3: CASSQTGTANSPLHF. CDR3 DNA: TGTGCCAGCAGTCAGACCGGGACAGCTAATTCACCCCTCCACTTT.

V is TRBV11-2 and J is TRBJ2-2; 9 bases are shared with TRBD2. The V and J ends lost 7 bases and 7 bases, in that order; junction bases with no gene match: 19. The CDR3 sequence is 18 residues long. CDR1 is SGHAT and CDR2 is FQNNGV in the germline V gene. The CDR3 nucleotides read TGTGCCAGCACCCAACGCGGAGGCGGGGGGGTCCAGGGCGGGGAGCTGTTTTTT. Translation: CASTQRGGGGVQGGELFF.